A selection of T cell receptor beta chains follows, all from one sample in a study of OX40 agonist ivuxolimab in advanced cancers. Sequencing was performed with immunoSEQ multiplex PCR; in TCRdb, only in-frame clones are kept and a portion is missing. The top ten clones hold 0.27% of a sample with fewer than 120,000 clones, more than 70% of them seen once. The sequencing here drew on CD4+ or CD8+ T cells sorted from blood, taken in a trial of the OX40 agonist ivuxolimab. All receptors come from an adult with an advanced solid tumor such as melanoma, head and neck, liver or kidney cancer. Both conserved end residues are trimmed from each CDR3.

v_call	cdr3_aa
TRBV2	ARRTGKFGEQY
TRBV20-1	SARGGIEQY
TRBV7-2	ASSLQGPSVRELF
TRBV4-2	ASSQNRATATEAF
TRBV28	ASKQYTDTQY
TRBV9	ASSVNLDWETQY
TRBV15	ATSRDRRNKTPYSNQPQH
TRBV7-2	ASSLGMGTSSPTNEKLF
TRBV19	ASTRGYNQPQH
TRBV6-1	ATSSGGGNGYT
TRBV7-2	ASSLGQGGGYT